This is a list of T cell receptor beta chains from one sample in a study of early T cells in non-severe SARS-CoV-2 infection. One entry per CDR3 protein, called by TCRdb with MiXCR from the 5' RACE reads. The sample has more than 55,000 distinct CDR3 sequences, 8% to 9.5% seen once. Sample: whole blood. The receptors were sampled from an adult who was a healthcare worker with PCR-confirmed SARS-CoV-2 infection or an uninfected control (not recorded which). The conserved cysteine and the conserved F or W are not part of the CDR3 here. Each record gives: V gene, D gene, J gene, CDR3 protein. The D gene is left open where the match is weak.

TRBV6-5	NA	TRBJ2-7	ASSYDRRDEQY
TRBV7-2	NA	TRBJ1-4	ASSFFTGEKLF
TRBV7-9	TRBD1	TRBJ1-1	ASSPQGLNTEAF
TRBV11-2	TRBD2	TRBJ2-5	ASSLDPNRLAGKETQY
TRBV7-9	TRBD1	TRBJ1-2	ASSLESARGQKGYT
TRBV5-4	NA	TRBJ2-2	ASSLLLRTDFTGELF
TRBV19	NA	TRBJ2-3	ASSITPAGVGTQY
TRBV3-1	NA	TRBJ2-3	ASSQERPSYSTDTQY
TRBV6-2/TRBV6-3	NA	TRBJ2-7	ASSYSWGEEGLAYEQY
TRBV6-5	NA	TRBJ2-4	ASSYSAGHTQNIQY
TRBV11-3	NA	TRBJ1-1	ASSEGRERAEAF
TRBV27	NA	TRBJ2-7	ASSLSSSGYYEQY
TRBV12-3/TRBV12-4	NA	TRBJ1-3	ASSFRVGTGNTIY
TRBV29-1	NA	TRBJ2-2	SVGGVGELF
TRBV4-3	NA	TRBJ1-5	ASSQAWGGQPQH
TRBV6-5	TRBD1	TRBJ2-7	ASRRGDRLYEQY
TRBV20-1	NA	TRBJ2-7	SARDPGEQY
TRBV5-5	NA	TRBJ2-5	ASSFSIDQETQY
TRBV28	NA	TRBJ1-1	ASTWQGGTEAF
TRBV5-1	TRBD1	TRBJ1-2	ASSNGQAGPYGYT
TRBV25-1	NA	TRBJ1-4	ASSWGTNEKLF
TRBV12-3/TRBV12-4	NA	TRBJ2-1	ASSGGRSGQF
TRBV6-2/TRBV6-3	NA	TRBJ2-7	ASSQAGSGSYEQY
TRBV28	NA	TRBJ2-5	ASSRTGTSAETQY
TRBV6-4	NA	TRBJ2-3	ASSGTGSASDTQY
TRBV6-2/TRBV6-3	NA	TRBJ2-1	ASSEVSDRTYNEQF
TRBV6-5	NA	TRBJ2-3	ASRRSRAGYSSTDTQY
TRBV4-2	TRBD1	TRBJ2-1	ASSRDRGPLNEQF
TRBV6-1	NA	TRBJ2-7	ATRGGTNYEQY
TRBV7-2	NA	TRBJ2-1	ASSSPWVNEQF
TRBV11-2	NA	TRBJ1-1	ASSLVVLNTEAF